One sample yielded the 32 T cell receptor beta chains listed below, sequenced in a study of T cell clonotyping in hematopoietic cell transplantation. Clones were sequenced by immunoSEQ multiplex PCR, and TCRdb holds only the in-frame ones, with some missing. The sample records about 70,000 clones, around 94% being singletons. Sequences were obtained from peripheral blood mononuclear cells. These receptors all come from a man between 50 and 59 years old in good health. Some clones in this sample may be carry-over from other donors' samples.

CDR3 coding DNA: TGCAGCGTTGTGCGGGGCCAGGGGAACACTGAAGCTTTCTTT. It encodes CSVVRGQGNTEAFF. The chain employs TRBV29-1 and TRBJ1-1; D possibly corresponds to TRBD1 (5 bases). Trimming stripped 4 bases from V and 1 base from J, with 13 bases between. This CDR3 has 14 residues. Germline V gene data show CDR1 as SQVTM and CDR2 as ANQGSEA.

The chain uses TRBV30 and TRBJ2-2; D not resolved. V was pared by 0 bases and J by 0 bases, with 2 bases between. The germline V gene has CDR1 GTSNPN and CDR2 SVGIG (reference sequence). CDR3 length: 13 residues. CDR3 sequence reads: CAWSVANTGELFF. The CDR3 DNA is TGTGCCTGGAGTGTGGCGAACACCGGGGAGCTGTTTTTT.

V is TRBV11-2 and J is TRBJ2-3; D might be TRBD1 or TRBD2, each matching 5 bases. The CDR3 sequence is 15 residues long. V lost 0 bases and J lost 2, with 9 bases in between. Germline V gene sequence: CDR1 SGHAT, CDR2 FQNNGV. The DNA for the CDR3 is TGTGCCAGCAGCTTAGATGGGGACCACACAGATACGCAGTATTTT. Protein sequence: CASSLDGDHTDTQYF.

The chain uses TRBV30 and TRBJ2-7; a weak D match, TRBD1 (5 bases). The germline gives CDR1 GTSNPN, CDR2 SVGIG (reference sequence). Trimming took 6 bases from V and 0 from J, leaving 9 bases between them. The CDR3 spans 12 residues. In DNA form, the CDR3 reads TGTGCCTGTACGGACAACTCCTACGAGCAGTACTTC. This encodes CACTDNSYEQYF.

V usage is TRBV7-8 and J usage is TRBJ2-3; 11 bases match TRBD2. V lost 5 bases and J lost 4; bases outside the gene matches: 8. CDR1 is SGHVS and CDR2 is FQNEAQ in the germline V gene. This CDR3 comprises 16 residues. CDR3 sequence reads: CASSLNPGLAADTQYF. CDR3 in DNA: TGTGCCAGCAGCCTCAATCCGGGACTAGCGGCAGATACGCAGTATTTT.

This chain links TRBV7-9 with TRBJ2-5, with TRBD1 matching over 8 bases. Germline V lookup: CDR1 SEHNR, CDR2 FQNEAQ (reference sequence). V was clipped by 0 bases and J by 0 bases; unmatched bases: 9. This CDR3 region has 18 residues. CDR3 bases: TGTGCCAGCAGCTTAGCGGCAGGGGGCTTAGGGTACCAAGAGACCCAGTACTTC. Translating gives CASSLAAGGLGYQETQYF.

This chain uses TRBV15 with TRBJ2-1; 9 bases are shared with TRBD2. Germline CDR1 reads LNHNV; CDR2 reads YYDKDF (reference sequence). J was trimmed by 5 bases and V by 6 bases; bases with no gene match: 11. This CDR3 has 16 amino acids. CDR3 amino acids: CATRPLGLAGNNEQFF. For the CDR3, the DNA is TGTGCCACCAGGCCACTAGGGCTAGCGGGAAACAATGAGCAGTTCTTC.

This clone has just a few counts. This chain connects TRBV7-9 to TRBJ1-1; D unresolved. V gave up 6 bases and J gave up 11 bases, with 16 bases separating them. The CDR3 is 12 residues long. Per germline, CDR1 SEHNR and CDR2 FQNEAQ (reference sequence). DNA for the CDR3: TGTGCCAGCAGTCGTCAATTCACGGGGGCTTTCTTT. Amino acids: CASSRQFTGAFF. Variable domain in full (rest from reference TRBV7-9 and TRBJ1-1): DTGVSQNPRHKITKRGQNVTFRCDPISEHNRLYWYRQTLGQGPEFLTYFQNEAQLEKSRLLSDRFSAERPKGSFSTLEIQRTEQGDSAMYLCASSRQFTGAFFGQGTRLTVV.

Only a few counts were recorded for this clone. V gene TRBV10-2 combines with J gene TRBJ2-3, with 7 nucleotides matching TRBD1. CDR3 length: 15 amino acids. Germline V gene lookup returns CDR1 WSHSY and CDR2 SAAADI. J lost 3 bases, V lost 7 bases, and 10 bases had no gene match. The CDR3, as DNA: TGCGCCAGCATCGCTACAGGGGTTCGGACAGATACGCAGTATTTT. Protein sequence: CASIATGVRTDTQYF.

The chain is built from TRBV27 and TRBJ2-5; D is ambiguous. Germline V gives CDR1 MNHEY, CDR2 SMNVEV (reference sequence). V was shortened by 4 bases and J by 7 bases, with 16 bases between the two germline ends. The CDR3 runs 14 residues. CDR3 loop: CASSSGLLSGTQYF. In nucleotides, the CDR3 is TGTGCCAGCAGTTCGGGCCTACTCTCGGGGACCCAGTACTTC.

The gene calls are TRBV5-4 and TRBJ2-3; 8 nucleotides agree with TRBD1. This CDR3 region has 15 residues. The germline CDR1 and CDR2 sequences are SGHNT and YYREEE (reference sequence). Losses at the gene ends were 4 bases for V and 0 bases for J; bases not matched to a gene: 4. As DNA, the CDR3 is TGTGCCAGCAGCAGGACAGGGTCTAGCACAGATACGCAGTATTTT. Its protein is CASSRTGSSTDTQYF.

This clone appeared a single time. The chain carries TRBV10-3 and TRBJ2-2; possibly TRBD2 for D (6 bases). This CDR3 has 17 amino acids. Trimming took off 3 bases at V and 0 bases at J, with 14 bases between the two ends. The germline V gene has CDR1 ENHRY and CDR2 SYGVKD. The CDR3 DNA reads TGTGCCATCAGTGAACTCTTGGGCGGGACGAACACCGGGGAGCTGTTTTTT. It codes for CAISELLGGTNTGELFF.

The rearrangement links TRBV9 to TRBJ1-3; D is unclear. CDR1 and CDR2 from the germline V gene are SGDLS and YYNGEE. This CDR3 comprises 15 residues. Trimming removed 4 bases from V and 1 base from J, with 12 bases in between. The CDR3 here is CASSPSGSSGNTIYF. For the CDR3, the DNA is TGTGCCAGCAGCCCCTCGGGGAGTTCTGGAAACACCATATATTTT.

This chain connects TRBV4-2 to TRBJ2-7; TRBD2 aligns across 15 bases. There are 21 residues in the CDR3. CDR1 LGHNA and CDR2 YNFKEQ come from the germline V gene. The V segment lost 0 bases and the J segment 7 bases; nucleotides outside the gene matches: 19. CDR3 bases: TGTGCCAGCAGCCAAGATAAACAGGGACCGCGGACTAGCGGGAGGGTCTTGGAGCAGTACTTC. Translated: CASSQDKQGPRTSGRVLEQYF.

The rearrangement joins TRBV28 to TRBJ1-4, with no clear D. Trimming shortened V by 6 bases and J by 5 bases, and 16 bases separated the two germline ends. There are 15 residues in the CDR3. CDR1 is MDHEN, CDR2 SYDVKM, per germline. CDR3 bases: TGTGCCAGCAGCCCCCCGCGAGGGTCAAATGAAAAACTGTTTTTT. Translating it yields CASSPPRGSNEKLFF.

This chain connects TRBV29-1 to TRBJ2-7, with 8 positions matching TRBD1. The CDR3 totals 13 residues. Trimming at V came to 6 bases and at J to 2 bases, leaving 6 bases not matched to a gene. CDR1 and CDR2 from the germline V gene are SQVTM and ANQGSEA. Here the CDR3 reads CSVQPTGAYEQYF. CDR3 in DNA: TGCAGCGTCCAGCCGACAGGGGCCTACGAGCAGTACTTC.

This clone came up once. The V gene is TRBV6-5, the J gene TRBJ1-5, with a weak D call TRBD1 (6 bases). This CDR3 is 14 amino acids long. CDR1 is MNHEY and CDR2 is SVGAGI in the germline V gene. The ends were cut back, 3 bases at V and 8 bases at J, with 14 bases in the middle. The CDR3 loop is CASSYLRGREPQHF. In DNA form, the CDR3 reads TGTGCCAGCAGTTATCTTCGGGGGCGGGAGCCCCAGCATTTT.

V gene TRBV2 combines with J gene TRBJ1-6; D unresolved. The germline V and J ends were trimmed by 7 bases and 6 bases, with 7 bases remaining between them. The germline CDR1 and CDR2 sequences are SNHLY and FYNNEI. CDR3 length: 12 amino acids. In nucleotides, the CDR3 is TGTGCCAGCATGGATGGTAATTCACCCCTCCACTTT. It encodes CASMDGNSPLHF.

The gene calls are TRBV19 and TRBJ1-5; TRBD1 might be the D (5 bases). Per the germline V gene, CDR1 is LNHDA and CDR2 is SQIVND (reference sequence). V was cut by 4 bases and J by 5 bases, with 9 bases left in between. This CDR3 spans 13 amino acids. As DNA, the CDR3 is TGTGCCAGTAGTACCAGGGAGGATCAGCCCCAGCATTTT. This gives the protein CASSTREDQPQHF.

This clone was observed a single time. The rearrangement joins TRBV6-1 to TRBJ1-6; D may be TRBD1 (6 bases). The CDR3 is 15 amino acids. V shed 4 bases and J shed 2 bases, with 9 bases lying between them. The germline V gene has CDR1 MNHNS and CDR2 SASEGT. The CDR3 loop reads CASSGRGTYNSPLHF. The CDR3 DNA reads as TGTGCCAGCAGTGGGAGGGGGACCTATAATTCACCCCTCCACTTT.

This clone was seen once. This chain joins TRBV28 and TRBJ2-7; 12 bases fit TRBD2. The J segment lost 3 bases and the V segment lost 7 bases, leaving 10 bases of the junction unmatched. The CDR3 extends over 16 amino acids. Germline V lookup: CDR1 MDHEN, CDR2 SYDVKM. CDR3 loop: CASKLAGGRDVYEQYF. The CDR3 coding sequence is TGTGCCAGCAAACTAGCGGGAGGTCGGGATGTCTACGAGCAGTACTTC.

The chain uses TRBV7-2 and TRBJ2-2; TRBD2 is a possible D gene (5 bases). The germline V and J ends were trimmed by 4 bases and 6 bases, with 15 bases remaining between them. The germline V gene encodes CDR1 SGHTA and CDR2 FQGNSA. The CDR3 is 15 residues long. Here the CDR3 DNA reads TGTGCCAGCAGCTCTAGCCCTTATCAACCCGGGGAGCTGTTTTTT. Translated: CASSSSPYQPGELFF. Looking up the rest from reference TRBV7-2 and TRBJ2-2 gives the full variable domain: GAGVSQSPSNKVTEKGKDVELRCDPISGHTALYWYRQSLGQGLEFLIYFQGNSAPDKSGLPSDRFSAERTGGSVSTLTIQRTQQEDSAVYLCASSSSPYQPGELFFGEGSRLTVL.

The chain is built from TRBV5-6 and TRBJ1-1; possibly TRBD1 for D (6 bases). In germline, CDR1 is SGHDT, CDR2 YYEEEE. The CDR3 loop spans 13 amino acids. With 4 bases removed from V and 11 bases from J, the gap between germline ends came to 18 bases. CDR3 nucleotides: TGTGCCAGCAGCCCCCGAGGGGGGTCGAGGGCTTTCTTT. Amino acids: CASSPRGGSRAFF.

CDR3 coding DNA: TGTGCCTGGAGTGTAGTGGGCAGGGGCAATCAGCCCCAGCATTTT. Residues: CAWSVVGRGNQPQHF. This chain uses TRBV30 with TRBJ1-5, with TRBD1 as a possible D gene (5 bases). From germline, CDR1 is GTSNPN and CDR2 SVGIG (reference sequence). This CDR3 is built from 15 residues. Trimming cost V 0 bases and J 2 bases, with 11 bases left between them. The entire variable domain, with the rest obtained from reference TRBV30 and TRBJ1-5, is as follows: SQTIHQWPATLVQPVGSPLSLECTVEGTSNPNLYWYRQAAGRGLQLLFYSVGIGQISSEVPQNLSASRPQDRQFILSSKKLLLSDSGFYLCAWSVVGRGNQPQHFGDGTRLSIL.

CDR3 sequence reads: CAISQRDRGSEAFF. CDR3 coding DNA: TGTGCCATCAGTCAGAGGGACAGGGGGTCTGAAGCTTTCTTT. The J gene is TRBJ1-1, the V gene TRBV10-3, with 11 bases identical to TRBD1. Looked up from germline, CDR1 is ENHRY and CDR2 is SYGVKD. The CDR3 extends over 14 amino acids. Trimming cost V 5 bases and J 6 bases; bases outside gene matches: 5.

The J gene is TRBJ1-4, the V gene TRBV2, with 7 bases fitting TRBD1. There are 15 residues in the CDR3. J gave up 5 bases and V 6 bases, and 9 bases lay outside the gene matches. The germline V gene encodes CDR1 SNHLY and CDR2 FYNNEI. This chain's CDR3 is CASRSRDSLNEKLFF. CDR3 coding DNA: TGTGCCAGCAGAAGCCGGGACAGCTTGAATGAAAAACTGTTTTTT.

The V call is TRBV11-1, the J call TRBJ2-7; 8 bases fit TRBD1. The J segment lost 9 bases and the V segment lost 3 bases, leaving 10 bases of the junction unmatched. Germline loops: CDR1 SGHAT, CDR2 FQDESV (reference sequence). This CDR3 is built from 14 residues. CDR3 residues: CASSLTTGVVAQYF. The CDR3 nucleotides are TGTGCCAGCAGCTTGACGACAGGGGTCGTGGCGCAGTACTTC.

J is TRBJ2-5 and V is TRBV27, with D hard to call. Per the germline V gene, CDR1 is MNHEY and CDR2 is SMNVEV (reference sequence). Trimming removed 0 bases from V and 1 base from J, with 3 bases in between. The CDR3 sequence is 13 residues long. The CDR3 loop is CASSLSVQETQYF. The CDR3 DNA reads TGTGCCAGCAGTTTATCGGTCCAAGAGACCCAGTACTTC.

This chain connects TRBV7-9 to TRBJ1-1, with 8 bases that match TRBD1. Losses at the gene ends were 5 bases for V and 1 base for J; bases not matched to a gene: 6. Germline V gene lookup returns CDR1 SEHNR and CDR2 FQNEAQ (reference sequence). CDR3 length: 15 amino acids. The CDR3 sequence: CASSEGTGGNTEAFF. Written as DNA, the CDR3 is TGTGCCAGCAGCGAGGGGACAGGAGGGAACACTGAAGCTTTCTTT.

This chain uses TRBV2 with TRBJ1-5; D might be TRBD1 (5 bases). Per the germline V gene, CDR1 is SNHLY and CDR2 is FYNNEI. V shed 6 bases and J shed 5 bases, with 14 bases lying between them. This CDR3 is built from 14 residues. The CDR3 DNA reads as TGTGCCAGCAGCGCTCAGGGCGGTGATCAGCCCCAGCATTTT. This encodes CASSAQGGDQPQHF.

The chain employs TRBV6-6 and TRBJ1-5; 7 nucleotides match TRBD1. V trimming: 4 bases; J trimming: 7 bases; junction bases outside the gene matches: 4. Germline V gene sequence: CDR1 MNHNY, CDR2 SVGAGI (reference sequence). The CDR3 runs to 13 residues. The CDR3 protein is CASSLQGTQPQHF. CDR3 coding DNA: TGTGCCAGCAGTTTACAGGGGACACAGCCCCAGCATTTT.

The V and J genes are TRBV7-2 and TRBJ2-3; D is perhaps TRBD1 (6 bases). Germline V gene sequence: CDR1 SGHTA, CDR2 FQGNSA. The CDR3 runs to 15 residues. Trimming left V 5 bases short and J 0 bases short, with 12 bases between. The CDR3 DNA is TGTGCCAGCAGCCCGTGGACAGCTAGCACAGATACGCAGTATTTT. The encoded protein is CASSPWTASTDTQYF.